The T cell receptor (beta chain) under discussion was sequenced for a study of cytomegalovirus exposure and HLA in healthy donors. CDR1 MNHNY and CDR2 SVGAGI come from the germline V gene (reference sequence). The trim removed 7 bases at V and 8 bases at J, leaving 15 bases unmatched. This CDR3 is built from 16 residues. 13 Jbeta primers and 60 Vbeta primers were used for the PCR. Here immunoSEQ multiplex PCR was the method, and the copy in TCRdb shows in-frame clones only, minus some. The repertoire consists of 150,000 or so clones, with 80% occurring once and the leading ten covering about 5.6%. The sequence was obtained from a woman in her thirties or forties in good health and CMV-seropositive. The V gene is TRBV6-6, the J gene TRBJ2-1; 9 bases are a match to TRBD2. The sequencing input was PBMCs. The CDR3 coding sequence is TGTGCCAGCACGAGAGGCGGGAGGGTTATCGGGGATGAGCAGTTCTTC. It is translated as CASTRGGRVIGDEQFF.